Sequencing of this TCR beta chain was carried out in a study of shared clonotypes between healthy human individuals. Study observations and caveats: Across a few donors, naive CD4 shared around 5.1%, naive CD8 3.5% to 4%, memory CD4 2% to 2.5%, memory CD8 0.4%.

Selected positively for CCR7 and CD45RO-negative, naive CD8 cells excluded terminally differentiated effector memory CD45RA+ cells. A word on this clone: Its antigen is unidentified.

This table comes from immunoSEQ multiplex PCR, and its TCRdb copy is limited to in-frame clones, with some not included. The sample yields about 680,000 clones, 92% seen once. This sequence originates from a man under 40 in good health. The sequencing input was naive CD8+ T cells sorted from blood.

In DNA, the CDR3 is TGTGCCAGCAGGGAGCAGGGAATAGGTGAGCAGTTCTTC. Amino acids: CASREQGIGEQFF. This chain uses TRBV5-4 with TRBJ2-1; maybe TRBD1 (5 bases). This CDR3 is 13 amino acids long. V lost 5 bases and J 9 bases, leaving 15 bases between the germline ends. Germline CDR1 reads SGHNT; CDR2 reads YYREEE (reference sequence). Combining the CDR3 with reference TRBV5-4 and TRBJ2-1 gives the whole variable domain ETGVTQSPTHLIKTRGQQVTLRCSSQSGHNTVSWYQQALGQGPQFIFQYYREEENGRGNFPPRFSGLQFPNYSSELNVNALELDDSALYLCASREQGIGEQFFGPGTRLTVL.